The 21 T cell receptor beta chains below were found in one sample sequenced in a study of blood T cell repertoires in COVID-19. Data came from immunoSEQ multiplex PCR; TCRdb stores just in-frame clones and leaves some out. The table shows some 280,000 clones, with 70% to 90% occurring only once. Source material: peripheral blood. Source of these receptors: a woman in her sixties with acute or convalescent COVID-19.

The chain combines TRBV5-6 with TRBJ2-7; tentatively, D is TRBD1 (6 bases). In germline, CDR1 is SGHDT, CDR2 YYEEEE. This CDR3 has 16 residues. V lost 4 bases, J lost 0 bases, and 17 bases lay in between. The CDR3 nucleotides are TGTGCCAGCAGCAATTTACAGGGTGGGGTCTCCTACGAGCAGTACTTC. This codes for CASSNLQGGVSYEQYF.

This chain joins TRBV14 and TRBJ1-2; D remains ambiguous. Trimming pared 2 bases from V and 4 bases from J, leaving 5 bases between. Germline loops: CDR1 SGHDN, CDR2 FVKESK. This CDR3 has 12 residues. The CDR3 DNA is TGTGCCAGCAGCCAAAACATCTATGGCTACACCTTC. Protein sequence: CASSQNIYGYTF.

Only one count was recorded for this clone. The genes are TRBV5-5 and TRBJ2-3, with 8 bases lining up with TRBD1. J gave up 4 bases and V 5 bases, and 18 bases lay outside the gene matches. The CDR3 spans 18 residues. Germline V gene lookup returns CDR1 SGHKS and CDR2 YYEKEE (reference sequence). CDR3 DNA: TGTGCCAGCAGATCCCCGGGACAGGCCCTTTTCGGCGCAGATACGCAGTATTTT. This gives the protein CASRSPGQALFGADTQYF.

As to this clone: Sequence at one end of the junction differs from germline and may be a read error. This chain links TRBV7-2 with TRBJ1-2; 8 positions agree with TRBD1. Germline V lookup: CDR1 SGHTA, CDR2 FQGNSA. CDR3 length: 12 amino acids. CDR3 DNA: TGTGCCAGCAGCTTAGAGGACAGGGTTAAGACTTTC. Protein: CASSLEDRVKTF.

This CDR3 is CASSLRAPGNTIYF. CDR3 bases: TGTGCCAGCAGCTTGAGGGCCCCTGGAAACACCATATATTTT. V and J are TRBV7-2 and TRBJ1-3; D is uncertain. This CDR3 comprises 14 residues. The V end lost 3 bases, the J end lost 2 bases, and 8 bases lay between the germline ends. Per the germline V gene, CDR1 is SGHTA and CDR2 is FQGNSA.

The chain links TRBV7-9 to TRBJ1-4; TRBD1 aligns across 8 bases. With 5 bases clipped from V and 3 bases from J, the junction kept 5 bases outside the gene matches. Germline values: CDR1 SEHNR, CDR2 FQNEAQ (reference sequence). The CDR3 loop spans 15 amino acids. The CDR3 bases are TGTGCCAGCAGCCTAGGGACAGGACCTAATGAAAAACTGTTTTTT. Translated: CASSLGTGPNEKLFF.

The chain carries TRBV15 and TRBJ1-4; 7 bases agree with TRBD1. CDR1 is LNHNV, CDR2 YYDKDF, per germline (reference sequence). This CDR3 region has 14 residues. The V segment lost 5 bases and the J segment 5 bases; nucleotides outside the gene matches: 5. The CDR3 here is CATSGGQRNEKLFF. CDR3 nucleotides: TGTGCCACCAGCGGGGGACAGAGAAATGAAAAACTGTTTTTT.

This clone was recorded only once. The chain recombines TRBV20-1 with TRBJ2-7; TRBD2 is a possible D gene (5 bases). The germline V gene encodes CDR1 DFQATT and CDR2 SNEGSKA (reference sequence). The CDR3 length is 14 residues. V lost 3 bases and J lost 3, with 15 bases in between. The CDR3 sequence: CSASPRGSNYEQYF. CDR3 bases: TGCAGTGCTAGTCCCCGGGGTTCCAACTACGAGCAGTACTTC.

The gene calls are TRBV5-4 and TRBJ2-5; D remains unclear. V was clipped by 1 base and J by 1 base, with 8 bases between them. CDR3 length: 14 residues. Germline CDR1 and CDR2: SGHNT and YYREEE (reference sequence). CDR3 sequence: CASSLPQVQETQYF. The CDR3 DNA follows: TGTGCCAGCAGCTTGCCCCAGGTCCAAGAGACCCAGTACTTC. The whole variable domain, remainder taken from reference TRBV5-4 and TRBJ2-5, is ETGVTQSPTHLIKTRGQQVTLRCSSQSGHNTVSWYQQALGQGPQFIFQYYREEENGRGNFPPRFSGLQFPNYSSELNVNALELDDSALYLCASSLPQVQETQYFGPGTRLLVL.

The V call is TRBV28, the J call TRBJ1-2, with 9 bases lining up with TRBD1. The germline V gene encodes CDR1 MDHEN and CDR2 SYDVKM. The CDR3 runs to 17 residues. Germline trimming cut 6 bases from V and 4 bases from J; bases unmatched to any gene: 15. The CDR3 nucleotides read TGTGCCAGCAGACGTCCGGGACAGGGCCCTCGAGGCTATGGCTACACCTTC. This gives the protein CASRRPGQGPRGYGYTF.

The gene calls are TRBV2 and TRBJ2-4; D gene uncertain. V lost 3 bases, J lost 8 bases, and 2 bases lay in between. Germline CDR1 SNHLY, CDR2 FYNNEI. The CDR3 spans 10 residues. This chain's CDR3 is CASSDDIQYF. The CDR3 bases are TGTGCCAGCAGTGACGACATTCAGTACTTC.

The chain couples TRBV24-1 to TRBJ2-1, with 9 bases aligning to TRBD2. V lost 7 bases to trimming and J lost 10 bases; unmatched junction nucleotides: 10. Per germline, CDR1 KGHDR and CDR2 SFDVKD. This CDR3 is 14 amino acids long. The CDR3 nucleotides read TGTGCCACCAGCGACATAAATCTAGCGGGAGAGCAGTTCTTC. Residues: CATSDINLAGEQFF.

The chain joins TRBV4-1 to TRBJ1-1; D perhaps matches TRBD1 (6 bases). The V gene lost 1 base and the J gene lost 7 bases, with 16 bases spanning the gap. CDR1 and CDR2 from the germline V gene are MGHRA and YSYEKL. The CDR3 length is 15 residues. The CDR3 loop is CASSQVDSLPHEAFF. The CDR3 nucleotides read TGCGCCAGCAGCCAAGTGGACAGCCTCCCTCATGAAGCTTTCTTT.

The chain links TRBV7-2 to TRBJ2-2, with TRBD1 matching over 10 bases. The V gene's germline CDR1 is SGHTA and CDR2 FQGNSA. V lost 6 bases to trimming and J lost 0 bases; unmatched junction nucleotides: 4. The CDR3 is 16 amino acids. The CDR3 DNA reads TGTGCCAGCAGATGGACAGGGGGTACGAACACCGGGGAGCTGTTTTTT. As protein: CASRWTGGTNTGELFF.

This chain joins TRBV7-9 and TRBJ1-1, with TRBD1 identical over 7 bases. Germline CDR1 and CDR2: SEHNR and FQNEAQ (reference sequence). This CDR3 has 13 amino acids. J lost 10 bases, V lost 3 bases, and 8 bases had no gene match. The CDR3 loop reads CASSFGQVWAAFF. The CDR3 DNA follows: TGTGCCAGCAGCTTCGGACAGGTGTGGGCAGCTTTCTTT.

The CDR3 protein is CASSRDGGGSPLHF. CDR3 sequence (DNA): TGTGCCAGCAGCCGCGACGGGGGGGGATCACCCCTCCACTTT. The chain couples TRBV3-1 (or the pseudogene TRBV3-2) to TRBJ1-6; possibly TRBD1 for D (5 bases). Deletions cut 4 bases from V and 10 bases from J, with 14 bases between. This CDR3 is 14 amino acids long. Germline V gene data show CDR1 as LGHDT and CDR2 as YNNKEL (reference sequence).

The chain is built from TRBV9 and TRBJ1-2, with no clear D. V lost 0 bases to trimming and J lost 8 bases, with 14 bases between them. The CDR3 extends over 14 amino acids. The germline V gene has CDR1 SGDLS and CDR2 YYNGEE. In DNA form, the CDR3 reads TGTGCCAGCAGCGTAGGTGGGGAGTCGCGCGGCTACACCTTC. This codes for CASSVGGESRGYTF.

The genes are TRBV6-5 and TRBJ2-5; D may be TRBD2 (7 bases). CDR3 size: 14 residues. The germline gives CDR1 MNHEY, CDR2 SVGAGI. Between the trimmed V and J ends, which lost 6 bases and 2 bases, there was a span of 13 bases. The CDR3 DNA reads as TGTGCCAGCAGCCCGGGGGGCAAACAAGAGACCCAGTACTTC. Protein: CASSPGGKQETQYF.

The chain joins TRBV5-5 to TRBJ1-2; 8 bases are shared with TRBD1. CDR1 and CDR2 from the germline V gene are SGHKS and YYEKEE (reference sequence). The CDR3 length is 18 residues. V trimming: 2 bases; J trimming: 0 bases; junction bases outside the gene matches: 12. This CDR3 reads CASSLPPKNRGTNYGYTF. The CDR3 bases are TGTGCCAGCAGCTTACCCCCGAAGAACAGGGGGACTAACTATGGCTACACCTTC.

The V call is TRBV4-2, the J call TRBJ1-6; no definite D call. Germline V lookup: CDR1 LGHNA, CDR2 YNFKEQ. V lost 0 bases, J lost 8 bases, and 14 bases lay in between. There are 16 residues in the CDR3. The CDR3 DNA is TGTGCCAGCAGCCAAGATCAGCGTGGCAGTTATTCACCCCTCCACTTT. This encodes CASSQDQRGSYSPLHF.

The chain carries TRBV2 and TRBJ2-3; a weak D match, TRBD2 (6 bases). Between the trimmed V and J ends, which lost 4 bases and 3 bases, there was a span of 17 bases. The CDR3 is 16 amino acids. CDR1 and CDR2 from the germline V gene are SNHLY and FYNNEI. DNA for the CDR3: TGTGCCAGCAGTGGTACCGGGAGCCACCCTACAGATACGCAGTATTTT. Its protein is CASSGTGSHPTDTQYF.